This T cell receptor beta chain was observed in a study of Ad26.COV2.S vaccination and SARS-CoV-2 variants. Trimming removed 1 base from V and 7 bases from J; junction bases left unmatched: 1. The length of the CDR3 is 12 residues. The germline CDR1 and CDR2 sequences are SGHTA and FQGNSA. TCRdb's table, derived via immunoSEQ multiplex PCR, lists solely in-frame clones and lacks some. The data hold around 300,000 clones, with about 87% observed a single time. Treatment denoted: some 19 received Ad26.COV2.S at low or high dose, single or two shots; about 5 received placebo; per-sample allocation not given. The samples were gathered on day 63 after the first injection of vaccine or placebo.

The chain is built from TRBV7-2 and TRBJ2-7; 7 nucleotides align to TRBD2. The sequencing used peripheral blood, collected in a trial of Ad26.COV2.S vaccine versus placebo. This sequence originates from a person aged 18-60 years who received the Ad26.COV2.S COVID-19 vaccine or a placebo. CDR3: CASSLDSGEQYF. The CDR3 DNA reads TGTGCCAGCAGCTTAGATAGCGGGGAGCAGTACTTC. The whole variable domain, filled in from reference TRBV7-2 and TRBJ2-7, reads GAGVSQSPSNKVTEKGKDVELRCDPISGHTALYWYRQSLGQGLEFLIYFQGNSAPDKSGLPSDRFSAERTGGSVSTLTIQRTQQEDSAVYLCASSLDSGEQYFGPGTRLTVT.